There are a few counts of the clone carrying this TCR beta chain. As yet, its antigen is unknown. Preparation of the TCRbeta library involved a method that used unique molecular identifiers. MiXCR was run by TCRdb on the PCR reads, yielding one entry per CDR3 protein. Of 300,000 or so distinct CDR3 sequences listed, 20% to 30% were seen once; the top ten hold approximately 11%. These data originate in a study of T-cell reconstitution after alpha-beta-depleted transplantation in children. Findings of the study overall: After one year, T-cell counts and TCRbeta diversity mostly came from new T cells. Surviving thymic progenitors and recipient T cells were the source of high TCRbeta diversity at day 60 in some patients. Where alpha-beta T cells came from about two months after transplant was reportedly several hundred expanded graft clones.

V was clipped by 6 bases and J by 3 bases, with 12 bases between them. Germline CDR1 is DFQATT and CDR2 is SNEGSKA (reference sequence). This CDR3 is 13 amino acids long. The rearrangement links TRBV20-1 to TRBJ2-1; D ambiguous. The sequence was obtained from a male patient younger than 18 who had a stem cell transplant for acute lymphoblastic leukemia, so the T cells may come from the graft donor. The sequences come from PBMCs, mostly from graft donor cells, collected 180 days after TCRalphabeta/CD19-depleted stem cell transplant. Written as DNA, the CDR3 is TGCAGTGCCCCAGACGACGTCTACAATGAGCAGTTCTTC. Protein: CSAPDDVYNEQFF.